This paragraph reports one TCR beta chain. This entry is derived from a study of blood T cell repertoires in COVID-19. Study-wide context: Sites across the United States, Italy and Spain contributed samples from acute and convalescent COVID-19.

Assay used: immunoSEQ multiplex PCR; TCRdb lists only in-frame clones, some missing. The sample records more than 200,000 clones, approximately 86% being singletons. Specimen: peripheral blood. The receptor was derived from a woman aged 60-70 years with COVID-19, enrolled during active disease.

DNA for the CDR3: TGTGCCAGCAGCTCCCTCGGTGCAGGGAACTATGGCTACACCTTC. Amino acids: CASSSLGAGNYGYTF. The chain has TRBV7-8 and TRBJ1-2; D possibly corresponds to TRBD1 (5 bases). The V end lost 4 bases, the J end lost 2 bases, and 14 bases lay between the germline ends. Germline-derived CDR1 and CDR2 are SGHVS and FQNEAQ. There are 15 residues in the CDR3.